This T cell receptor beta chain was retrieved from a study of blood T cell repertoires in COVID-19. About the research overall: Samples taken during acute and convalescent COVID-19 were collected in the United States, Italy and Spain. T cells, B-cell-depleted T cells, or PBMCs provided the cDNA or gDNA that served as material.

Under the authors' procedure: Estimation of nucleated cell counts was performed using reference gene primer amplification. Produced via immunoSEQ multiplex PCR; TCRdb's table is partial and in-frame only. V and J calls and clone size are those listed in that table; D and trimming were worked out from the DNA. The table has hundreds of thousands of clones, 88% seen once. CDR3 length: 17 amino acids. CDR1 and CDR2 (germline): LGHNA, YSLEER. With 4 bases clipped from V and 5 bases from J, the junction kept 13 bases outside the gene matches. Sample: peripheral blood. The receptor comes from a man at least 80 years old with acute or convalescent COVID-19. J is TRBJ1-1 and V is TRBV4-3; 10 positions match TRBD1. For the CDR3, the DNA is TGCGCCAGCAGCCCAGCGGGGACAGGGGCGGTGGAGACTGAAGCTTTCTTT. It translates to CASSPAGTGAVETEAFF.